This T cell receptor beta chain was sequenced in a study of beta chain features in type 1 diabetes. Findings and caveats of the study: Among type 1 diabetes patients, VDJ junctions had fewer insertions and more deletions. Naive, central memory and Treg TCRB repertoires seemed to resemble each other more closely in patients than they did in healthy donors. For Type 1 diabetes patients, all four CD4+ subsets carried TCRB CDR3s that were moderately but significantly shorter.

Germline V gene sequence: CDR1 SGHTA, CDR2 FQGNSA. The CDR3 has 17 amino acids. V gave up 4 bases and J gave up 7 bases; unmatched junction bases: 11. Of the isolated RNA, all was reverse transcribed, and so the sequenced material was expressed TCRB transcripts. Only in-frame clones appear in the TCRdb table, and some are missing; sequencing was by immunoSEQ multiplex PCR. Of over 600,000 clones listed, about an eighth were seen once; the top ten hold roughly 0.12%. This clone occurred a few times. Its antigen is still unknown. The clonotype was recovered from a man between 25 and 39 years old with type 1 diabetes. Sequencing was done on a sample of naive CD4+ T cells from blood. The chain is built from TRBV7-2 and TRBJ2-2; 11 bases fit TRBD1. The CDR3 nucleotides read TGTGCCAGCAGCTCCGCGGACAGGGGGCGCGCTGGCGGGGAGCTGTTTTTT. This encodes CASSSADRGRAGGELFF.